Listed below are T cell receptor beta chains from one sample, sequenced in a study of T cells in Graves' hyperthyroidism and ophthalmopathy. TCRdb independently ran MiXCR on the multiplex PCR reads; one entry per CDR3 protein. The sample contains over 250,000 distinct CDR3 sequences, 20% to 30% of which appear only once. Sequenced sample: blood. The source is a man aged 35 to 55 with Graves' hyperthyroidism that later progressed to Graves' ophthalmopathy. Each CDR3 is given with its conserved first and last residue. The D gene is left open where the match is weak. Size values are once, few and many counts, or a class for expanded clones, and some rows have none.

j_call	d_call	clone_size	v_call	cdr3_aa	cdr3_nt
TRBJ2-4	-	many	TRBV12-3/TRBV12-4	CASSPRAEAKNIQYF	TGTGCCAGCAGCCCCAGGGCGGAAGCCAAAAACATTCAGTACTTC
TRBJ2-7	TRBD2	many	TRBV20-1	CSARGAGLALNEQYF	TGCAGTGCTAGAGGGGCGGGACTAGCGCTGAACGAGCAGTACTTC
TRBJ1-1	-	many	TRBV18	CASSPPSRGPLFF	TGTGCCAGCTCACCACCTAGCCGTGGACCCCTTTTCTTT
TRBJ1-2	TRBD1	many	TRBV2	CASSLGTEYGYTF	TGTGCCAGCAGTCTCGGGACAGAGTATGGCTACACCTTC
TRBJ2-7	-	many	TRBV14	CASSGGFGYEQYF	TGTGCCAGCAGCGGGGGGTTTGGGTACGAGCAGTACTTC
TRBJ2-2	-	many	TRBV4-1	CASSHWGGMRTGELFF	TGCGCCAGCAGCCACTGGGGAGGAATGAGGACCGGGGAGCTGTTTTTT
TRBJ2-7	-	-	TRBV7-2	CASSLFGAEQYF	TGTGCCAGCAGCTTGTTTGGCGCCGAGCAGTACTTC
TRBJ1-3	-	many	TRBV7-2	CASSLYGGAGNTIYF	TGTGCCAGCAGCTTATATGGGGGGGCGGGAAACACCATATATTTT
TRBJ1-5	-	-	TRBV7-2	CASSTGVSNQPQHF	TGTGCCAGCAGCACCGGGGTGAGCAATCAGCCCCAGCATTTT
TRBJ2-7	-	few	TRBV27	CASSFRVGSSYEQYF	TGTGCCAGCAGTTTTCGGGTAGGGTCCTCCTACGAGCAGTACTTC
TRBJ1-1	-	many	TRBV19	CASSNVKIEAFF	TGTGCCAGTAGTAACGTCAAAATAGAAGCTTTCTTT
TRBJ2-7	TRBD1	many	TRBV11-2	CASSLDFTGTGGDEQYF	TGTGCCAGCAGCTTAGACTTTACCGGGACAGGGGGCGACGAGCAGTACTTC
TRBJ1-1	TRBD1	many	TRBV6-5	CASRLGQGYTEAFF	TGTGCCAGCAGGCTCGGACAGGGCTACACTGAAGCTTTCTTT
TRBJ2-5	-	many	TRBV10-3	CAISEGSETQYF	TGTGCCATCAGTGAGGGAAGTGAGACCCAGTACTTC
TRBJ1-2	-	many	TRBV29-1	CSVVVTNYGYTF	TGCAGCGTTGTGGTCACTAACTATGGCTACACCTTC